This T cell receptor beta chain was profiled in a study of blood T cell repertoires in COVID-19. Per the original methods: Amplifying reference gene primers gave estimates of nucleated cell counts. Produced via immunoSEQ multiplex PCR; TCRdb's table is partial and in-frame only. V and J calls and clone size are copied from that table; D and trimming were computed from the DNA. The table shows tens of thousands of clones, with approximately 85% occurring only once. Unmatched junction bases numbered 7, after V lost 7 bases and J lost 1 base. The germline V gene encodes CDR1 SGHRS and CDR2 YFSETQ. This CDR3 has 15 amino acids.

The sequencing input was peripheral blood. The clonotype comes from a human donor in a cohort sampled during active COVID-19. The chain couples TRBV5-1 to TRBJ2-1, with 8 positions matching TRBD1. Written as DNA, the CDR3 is TGCGCCAGCGGACAGGGAGGAAATTCCTACAATGAGCAGTTCTTC. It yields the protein CASGQGGNSYNEQFF.